The clone carrying this TCR beta chain appeared a few times. Its antigen is as yet unknown. This sample was taken from a study of regulatory T cells in long-lasting Graves disease. Study conclusions and caveats: Under persistent disease, TRBV28, TRBJ1-2 and TRBJ2-5 were used preferentially.

The CDR3 runs to 13 residues. Germline V gene sequence: CDR1 SNHLY, CDR2 FYNNEI. Trimming removed 3 bases from V and 6 bases from J, with 8 bases in between. Indicated time point: persistent/refractory GD, antithyroid drugs over 5 years with positive TRAb. PBMCs were the source of the RNA used for TCR sequencing. The TCR beta library used iRepertoire HTBI primers with Arm-PCR amplification of CDR3. A single record per CDR3 protein comes from TCRdb applying MiXCR to the multiplex PCR reads. The sample yields more than 300,000 distinct CDR3 sequences, 23% seen once. The origin of this receptor is a middle-aged woman with Graves disease. The V call is TRBV2, the J call TRBJ2-2, with a weak D call TRBD2 (5 bases). This specimen consisted of peripheral blood mononuclear cells (PBMCs), obtained when the disease was refractory, from a patient treated with antithyroid drugs. The CDR3 region is CASSDPGAGELFF. CDR3 bases: TGTGCCAGCAGTGATCCCGGGGCCGGGGAGCTGTTTTTT.